A selection of T cell receptor beta chains follows, all from one sample in a study of OX40 agonist ivuxolimab in advanced cancers. Sequencing used immunoSEQ multiplex PCR; TCRdb keeps in-frame clones, though not all of them. Of 20,000 to 25,000 clones in the sample, about 73% were seen once. This sample comprised CD4+ or CD8+ T cells sorted from blood, obtained in a trial of the OX40 agonist ivuxolimab. These receptors were taken from an adult with an advanced solid tumor such as melanoma, head and neck, liver or kidney cancer. The CDR3 runs from the conserved cysteine through the conserved F or W. D genes are given only for firm matches. Clone size is given for some rows only: seen once, a few or many times, or a class if the clone is expanded.

v_call	d_call	clone_size	j_call	cdr3_aa	cdr3_nt
TRBV4-3	TRBD1	few	TRBJ1-1	CASSPMTGEHTEAFF	TGCGCCAGCAGCCCTATGACAGGGGAACACACTGAAGCTTTCTTT
TRBV10-1	TRBD2	few	TRBJ2-3	CASSSPLAGGTDTQYF	TGCGCCAGCAGTTCTCCCCTAGCGGGGGGCACAGATACGCAGTATTTT
TRBV7-6	NA	NA	TRBJ2-3	CASSLSPGTTDTQYF	TGTGCCAGCAGCTTAAGTCCAGGGACCACAGATACGCAGTATTTT
TRBV4-2	NA	NA	TRBJ1-2	CASSQDWAGKNYGYTF	TGTGCCAGCAGCCAAGACTGGGCCGGTAAAAACTATGGCTACACCTTC
TRBV7-7	TRBD2	NA	TRBJ2-5	CASSLGTSLETQYF	TGTGCCAGCAGCTTAGGGACTAGCCTTGAGACCCAGTACTTC
TRBV18	TRBD2	NA	TRBJ2-5	CASSTAGTSGSGGETQYF	TGTGCCAGCTCAACGGCCGGGACTAGCGGGAGCGGCGGGGAGACCCAGTACTTC
TRBV7-9	TRBD1	NA	TRBJ1-6	CASGGQGDSPLHF	TGTGCCAGCGGGGGACAGGGGGATTCACCCCTCCACTTT
TRBV7-2	TRBD1	NA	TRBJ1-2	CASSYPGTGIYGYTF	TGTGCCAGCAGCTACCCCGGGACAGGTATATATGGCTACACCTTC
TRBV10-3	TRBD1	NA	TRBJ2-3	CAISLDRGTGADTQYF	TGTGCCATCAGCCTTGACAGGGGGACGGGGGCAGATACGCAGTATTTT
TRBV5-4	NA	NA	TRBJ1-4	CASSQKLFF	TGTGCCAGCAGCCAGAAACTGTTTTTT
TRBV6-1	NA	few	TRBJ2-1	CASSELRQPYNEQFF	TGTGCCAGCAGTGAATTAAGACAACCCTACAATGAGCAGTTCTTC
TRBV19	TRBD1	NA	TRBJ2-7	CASRAGGDSYEQYF	TGTGCCAGTAGAGCAGGGGGAGACTCCTACGAGCAGTACTTC
TRBV4-2	TRBD1	NA	TRBJ2-7	CASSQVGAGGYDEQYF	TGTGCCAGCAGCCAAGTCGGAGCAGGGGGATATGACGAGCAGTACTTC
TRBV4-3	NA	NA	TRBJ2-2	CASSLTVDLLFTGELFF	TGCGCCAGCAGCCTCACGGTGGACTTGCTTTTCACCGGGGAGCTGTTTTTT
TRBV18	TRBD2	NA	TRBJ2-3	CASSPWTSGGLTDTQYF	TGTGCCAGCTCACCCTGGACTAGCGGGGGGCTCACAGATACGCAGTATTTT
TRBV5-1	TRBD2	once	TRBJ2-7	CASGPSGSLSEQYF	TGCGCCAGCGGGCCCAGCGGGAGTTTGAGCGAGCAGTACTTC